The clone carrying this T cell receptor (beta chain) was seen at least ten times. The antigen remains unidentified. The junction had 8 bases not matched to a gene; V was cut back by 0 bases and J by 6 bases. Germline CDR1 is DFQATT and CDR2 is SNEGSKA (reference sequence). The CDR3 contains 15 residues. Each person with ophthalmopathy scored at least 3 on the Clinical Activity Score, reached NOSPECS grade 4 or higher, and had been ill under 3 months. Lactation, pregnancy, other autoimmune disease or uncontrolled infection led to exclusion of patients. This sample was taken from a study of T cells in Graves' hyperthyroidism and ophthalmopathy. Whole-study results and caveats: A model of 13 V-J pairs discriminated ophthalmopathy from stable hyperthyroidism.

The investigators amplified TCR beta CDR3 regions from RNA transcripts. The HTBI set primed first-round TCR CDR3 RT-PCR. TCRdb recomputed calls from the multiplex PCR reads with MiXCR, one row per CDR3 protein. This table has hundreds of thousands of distinct CDR3 sequences, 15% to 20% appearing once. The J gene is TRBJ2-7, the V gene TRBV20-1, with TRBD2 identical over 10 bases. This receptor was identified in a man aged 40-50 years with Graves' ophthalmopathy. The specimen was blood. The CDR3 here is CSARDGLAGAFEQYF. The CDR3 DNA reads TGCAGTGCTAGAGATGGGCTAGCGGGAGCGTTCGAGCAGTACTTC.